This TCR beta chain emerged from a study of control samples from healthy donors and cancer patients. Sequencing was performed with immunoSEQ multiplex PCR; in TCRdb, only in-frame clones are kept and a portion is missing. The table lists fewer than 200,000 clones, 85% to 95% of them singletons. Between the trimmed V and J ends, which lost 7 bases and 7 bases, there was a span of 18 bases. This CDR3 is 15 amino acids long. Germline V lookup: CDR1 SGHRS, CDR2 YFSETQ. This clone came up once. The TCR was taken from a woman aged 55-69 years in good health. Specimen: blood. The chain combines TRBV5-1 with TRBJ1-6; perhaps TRBD1 as D (6 bases). Here the CDR3 reads CASSPGTTGNSPLHF. CDR3 bases: TGCGCCAGCTCCCCTGGGACAACGGGGAATTCACCCCTCCACTTT.